These T cell receptor beta chains were read from a single sample in a study of blood T cells in healthy people across ages. MiXCR, run by TCRdb on the 5' RACE reads, gives a single entry per CDR3 protein. The data contain hundreds of thousands of distinct CDR3 sequences, just over 55% of them seen just once; the ten biggest clones take up around 24%. The source material was blood. The receptor source for this set is a man aged 40-49 years in good health. The CDR3 runs from the conserved cysteine through the conserved F or W. The D gene is left open where the match is weak. A clone size is listed for some rows: how often the clone was seen (once, few, many), or a class if it is expanded.

clone size	V gene	D gene	J gene	CDR3 protein	CDR3 DNA
.	TRBV3-1	.	TRBJ2-3	CASSRDTSTDTQYF	TGTGCCAGCAGCCGGGACACTAGCACAGATACGCAGTATTTT
.	TRBV20-1	.	TRBJ2-1	CSARADNEQFF	TGCAGTGCTCGCGCCGACAATGAGCAGTTCTTC
.	TRBV12-3/TRBV12-4	TRBD1	TRBJ1-2	CASSPRTGPYGYTF	TGTGCCAGCAGCCCTAGGACAGGGCCCTATGGCTACACCTTC
.	TRBV7-3	.	TRBJ2-2	CASGRGATGELFF	TGTGCCAGCGGAAGGGGGGCAACCGGGGAGCTGTTTTTT
.	TRBV4-2	TRBD2	TRBJ2-1	CASSPIGLAGLGNEQFF	TGTGCCAGCAGCCCAATCGGACTAGCGGGACTCGGCAATGAGCAGTTCTTC
few	TRBV12-3/TRBV12-4	TRBD1	TRBJ2-3	CASSPEQGEYTDTQYF	TGTGCCAGCAGTCCGGAACAGGGGGAATACACAGATACGCAGTATTTT
.	TRBV7-7	.	TRBJ2-5	CASSLFPGTYETQYF	TGTGCTAGCAGCTTATTTCCGGGGACATATGAGACCCAGTACTTC
once	TRBV4-2	TRBD2	TRBJ2-7	CASSRAGGGYEQYF	TGTGCCAGCAGCCGAGCGGGAGGAGGCTACGAGCAGTACTTC
.	TRBV7-9	.	TRBJ2-7	CASSLPRGGGSYEQYF	TGTGCCAGCAGCCTTCCTAGGGGGGGTGGCTCCTACGAGCAGTACTTC
few	TRBV10-3	TRBD1	TRBJ2-7	CAIRDSAENEQYF	TGTGCCATCCGGGACAGCGCGGAAAACGAGCAGTACTTC